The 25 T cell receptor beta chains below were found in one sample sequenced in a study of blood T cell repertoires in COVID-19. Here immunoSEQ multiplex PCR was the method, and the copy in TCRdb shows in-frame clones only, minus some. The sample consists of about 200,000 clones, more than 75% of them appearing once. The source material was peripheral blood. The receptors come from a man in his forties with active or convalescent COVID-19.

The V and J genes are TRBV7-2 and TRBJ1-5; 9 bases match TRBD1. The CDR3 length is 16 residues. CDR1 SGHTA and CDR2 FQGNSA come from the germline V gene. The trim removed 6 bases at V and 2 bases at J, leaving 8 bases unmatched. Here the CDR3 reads CASSTGGGFGNQPQHF. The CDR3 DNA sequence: TGTGCCAGCAGTACAGGGGGCGGTTTTGGCAATCAGCCCCAGCATTTT.

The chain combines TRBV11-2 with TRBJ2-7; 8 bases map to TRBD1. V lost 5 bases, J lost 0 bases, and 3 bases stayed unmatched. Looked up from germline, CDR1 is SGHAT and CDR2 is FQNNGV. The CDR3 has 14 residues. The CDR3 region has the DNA TGTGCCAGCAGCCATACAGGGGGCTCCTACGAGCAGTACTTC. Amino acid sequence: CASSHTGGSYEQYF.

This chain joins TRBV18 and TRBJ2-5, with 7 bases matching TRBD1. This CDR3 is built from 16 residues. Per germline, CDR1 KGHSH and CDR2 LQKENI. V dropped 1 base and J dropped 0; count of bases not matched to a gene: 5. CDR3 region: CASSPRTGVNQETQYF. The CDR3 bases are TGTGCCAGCTCACCACGGACAGGAGTAAACCAAGAGACCCAGTACTTC.

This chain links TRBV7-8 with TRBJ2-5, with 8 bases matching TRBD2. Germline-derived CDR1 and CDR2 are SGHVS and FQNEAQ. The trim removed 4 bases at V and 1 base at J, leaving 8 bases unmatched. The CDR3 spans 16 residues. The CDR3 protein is CASSSSISGIQETQYF. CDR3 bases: TGTGCCAGCAGCTCGAGCATTAGCGGGATCCAAGAGACCCAGTACTTC. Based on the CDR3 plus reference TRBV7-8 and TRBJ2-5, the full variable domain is GAGVSQSPRYKVAKRGQDVALRCDPISGHVSLFWYQQALGQGPEFLTYFQNEAQLDKSGLPSDRFFAERPEGSVSTLKIQRTQQEDSAVYLCASSSSISGIQETQYFGPGTRLLVL.

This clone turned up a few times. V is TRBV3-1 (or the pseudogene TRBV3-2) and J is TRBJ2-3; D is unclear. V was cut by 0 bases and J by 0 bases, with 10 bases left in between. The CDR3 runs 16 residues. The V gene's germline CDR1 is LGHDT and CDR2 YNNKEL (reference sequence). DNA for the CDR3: TGTGCCAGCAGCCAAGAGGGCAGGTCGAGCACAGATACGCAGTATTTT. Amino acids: CASSQEGRSSTDTQYF.

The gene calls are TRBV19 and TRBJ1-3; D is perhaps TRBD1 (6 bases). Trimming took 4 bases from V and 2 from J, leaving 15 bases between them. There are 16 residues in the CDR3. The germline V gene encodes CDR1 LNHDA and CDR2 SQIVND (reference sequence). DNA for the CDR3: TGTGCCAGTAGTAGCCGACAGGCCGGTCCTGGAAACACCATATATTTT. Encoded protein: CASSSRQAGPGNTIYF.

CDR3 sequence reads: CASSLGTGQGQPQHF. The CDR3 DNA reads as TGCGCCAGCAGCTTGGGGACAGGGCAGGGTCAGCCCCAGCATTTT. The chain carries TRBV5-1 and TRBJ1-5; TRBD1 matches 8 bases. The CDR3 runs 15 residues. Germline CDR1 reads SGHRS; CDR2 reads YFSETQ. V lost 0 bases and J lost 6; bases outside the gene matches: 5.

In DNA, the CDR3 is TGTGCCAGCAGCTACCGCAGTTACTCCTACAATGAGCAGTTCTTC. Encoded protein: CASSYRSYSYNEQFF. The V call is TRBV3-1 (or the pseudogene TRBV3-2), the J call TRBJ2-1; D unclear. This CDR3 contains 15 residues. Trimming removed 5 bases from V and 0 bases from J, with 11 bases in between. The V gene's germline CDR1 is LGHDT and CDR2 YNNKEL (reference sequence).

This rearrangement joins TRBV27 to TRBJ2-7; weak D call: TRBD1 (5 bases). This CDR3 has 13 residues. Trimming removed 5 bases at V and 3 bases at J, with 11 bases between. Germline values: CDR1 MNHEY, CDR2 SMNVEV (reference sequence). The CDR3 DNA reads TGTGCCAGCAGTAAAGGGGTCAACTACGAGCAGTACTTC. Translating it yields CASSKGVNYEQYF.

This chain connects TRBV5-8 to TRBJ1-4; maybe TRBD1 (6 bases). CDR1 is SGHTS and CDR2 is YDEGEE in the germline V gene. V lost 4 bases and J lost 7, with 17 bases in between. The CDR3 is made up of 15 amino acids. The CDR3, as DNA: TGTGCCAGCAGCCCGGGACAACTCCTGAGTGAAAAACTGTTTTTT. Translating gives CASSPGQLLSEKLFF.

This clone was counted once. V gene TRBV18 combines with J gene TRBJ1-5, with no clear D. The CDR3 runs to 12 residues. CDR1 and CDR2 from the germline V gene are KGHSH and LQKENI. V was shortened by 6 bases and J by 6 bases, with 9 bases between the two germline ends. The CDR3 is CASSLSGQPQHF. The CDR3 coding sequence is TGTGCCAGCTCCCTCTCGGGTCAGCCCCAGCATTTT.

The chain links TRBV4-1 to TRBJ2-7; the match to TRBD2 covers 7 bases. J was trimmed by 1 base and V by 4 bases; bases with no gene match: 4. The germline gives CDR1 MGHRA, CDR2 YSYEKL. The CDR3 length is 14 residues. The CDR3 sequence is CASSLGLGSYEQYF. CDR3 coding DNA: TGCGCCAGCAGCCTCGGACTAGGGTCCTACGAGCAGTACTTC.

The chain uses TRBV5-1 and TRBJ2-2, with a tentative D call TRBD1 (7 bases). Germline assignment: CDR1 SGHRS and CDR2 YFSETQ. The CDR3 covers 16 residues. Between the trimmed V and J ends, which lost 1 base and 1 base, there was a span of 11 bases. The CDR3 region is CASSLRGRENTGELFF. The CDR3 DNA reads TGCGCCAGCAGCTTGAGGGGGCGGGAGAACACCGGGGAGCTGTTTTTT.

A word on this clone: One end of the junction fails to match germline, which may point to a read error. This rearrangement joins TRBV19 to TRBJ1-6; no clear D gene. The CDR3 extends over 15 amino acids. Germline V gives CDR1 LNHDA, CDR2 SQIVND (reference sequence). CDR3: CVSSIVGREFSPLHF. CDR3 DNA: TGTGTCAGTAGTATAGTCGGACGGGAATTTTCACCCCTCCACTTT.

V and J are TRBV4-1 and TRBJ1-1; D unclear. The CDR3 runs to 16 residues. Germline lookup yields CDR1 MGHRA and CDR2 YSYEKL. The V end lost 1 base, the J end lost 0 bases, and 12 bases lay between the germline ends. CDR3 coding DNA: TGCGCCAGCAGCCAAGGGGGTGGAGGTCTGAACACTGAAGCTTTCTTT. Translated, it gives CASSQGGGGLNTEAFF.

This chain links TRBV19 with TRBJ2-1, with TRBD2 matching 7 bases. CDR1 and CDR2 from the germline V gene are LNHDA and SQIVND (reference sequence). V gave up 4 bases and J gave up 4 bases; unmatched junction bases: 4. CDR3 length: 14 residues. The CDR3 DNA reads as TGTGCCAGTAGTAGGAGGGAGGGTTACAATGAGCAGTTCTTC. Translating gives CASSRREGYNEQFF. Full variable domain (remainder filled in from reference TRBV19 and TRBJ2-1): DGGITQSPKYLFRKEGQNVTLSCEQNLNHDAMYWYRQDPGQGLRLIYYSQIVNDFQKGDIAEGYSVSREKKESFPLTVTSAQKNPTAFYLCASSRREGYNEQFFGPGTRLTVL.

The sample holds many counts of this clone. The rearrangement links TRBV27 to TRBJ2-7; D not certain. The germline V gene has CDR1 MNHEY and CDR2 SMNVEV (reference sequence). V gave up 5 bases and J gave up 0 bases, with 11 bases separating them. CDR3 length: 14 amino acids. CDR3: CASSQDTYSYEQYF. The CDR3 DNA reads TGTGCCAGCAGTCAAGACACCTACTCCTACGAGCAGTACTTC.

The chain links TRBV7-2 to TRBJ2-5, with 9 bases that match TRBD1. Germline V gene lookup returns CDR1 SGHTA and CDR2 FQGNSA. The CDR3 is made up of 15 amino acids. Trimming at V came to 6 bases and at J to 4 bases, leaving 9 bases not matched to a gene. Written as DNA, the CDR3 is TGTGCCAGCAGTACCGGGACAGGGCTTACAGAGACCCAGTACTTC. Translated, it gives CASSTGTGLTETQYF.

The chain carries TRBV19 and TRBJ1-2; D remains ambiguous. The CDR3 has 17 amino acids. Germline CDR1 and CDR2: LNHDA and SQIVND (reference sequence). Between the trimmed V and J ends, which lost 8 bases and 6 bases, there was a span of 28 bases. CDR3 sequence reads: CASRNEYPYEEGDGYTF. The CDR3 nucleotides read TGTGCCAGTCGAAACGAATACCCCTATGAGGAGGGAGATGGCTACACCTTC.

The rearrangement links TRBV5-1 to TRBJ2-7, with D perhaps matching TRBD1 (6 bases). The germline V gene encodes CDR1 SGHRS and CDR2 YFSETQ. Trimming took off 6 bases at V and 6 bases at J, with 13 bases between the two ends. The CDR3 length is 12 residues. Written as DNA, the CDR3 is TGCGCCAGCACCGCACAGGGATTCGAGCAGTACTTC. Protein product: CASTAQGFEQYF.

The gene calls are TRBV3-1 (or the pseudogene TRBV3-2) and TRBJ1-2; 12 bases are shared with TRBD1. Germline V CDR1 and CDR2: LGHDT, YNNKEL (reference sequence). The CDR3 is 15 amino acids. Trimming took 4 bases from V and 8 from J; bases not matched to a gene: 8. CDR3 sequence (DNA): TGTGCCAGCAGCCTACAGGGACAGGGGGCGGGAGGCTACACCTTC. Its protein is CASSLQGQGAGGYTF.

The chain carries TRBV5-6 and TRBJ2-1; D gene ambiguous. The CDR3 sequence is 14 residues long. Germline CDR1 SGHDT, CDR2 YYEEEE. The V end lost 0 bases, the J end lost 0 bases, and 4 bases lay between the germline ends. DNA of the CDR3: TGTGCCAGCAGCTTGGTCAGCTCCTACAATGAGCAGTTCTTC. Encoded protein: CASSLVSSYNEQFF.

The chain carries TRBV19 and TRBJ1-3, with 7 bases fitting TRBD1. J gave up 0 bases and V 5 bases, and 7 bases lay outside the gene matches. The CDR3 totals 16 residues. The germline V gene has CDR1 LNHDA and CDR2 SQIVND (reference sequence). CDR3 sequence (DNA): TGTGCCAGTAGTCCCAGACAGGGACCCTCTGGAAACACCATATATTTT. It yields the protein CASSPRQGPSGNTIYF.

The CDR3 is CASSSPLQGTDTQYF. The CDR3 DNA sequence: TGTGCCAGCAGCTCTCCCCTACAGGGCACAGATACGCAGTATTTT. V and J are TRBV7-8 and TRBJ2-3, with D tentatively TRBD1 (5 bases). The CDR3 has 15 residues. V was pared by 4 bases and J by 1 base, with 12 bases between. Germline loops: CDR1 SGHVS, CDR2 FQNEAQ.

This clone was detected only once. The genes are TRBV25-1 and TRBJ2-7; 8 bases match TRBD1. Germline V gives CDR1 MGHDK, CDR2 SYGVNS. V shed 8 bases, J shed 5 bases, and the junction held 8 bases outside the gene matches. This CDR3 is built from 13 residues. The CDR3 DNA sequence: TGTGCCAGCTCTAGGCCAGGGGGCCACGAGCAGTACTTC. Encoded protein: CASSRPGGHEQYF.